This T cell receptor beta chain emerged from a study of blood T cells in healthy people across ages. Germline CDR1 reads KGHSH; CDR2 reads LQKENI. The CDR3 totals 15 residues. V shed 3 bases and J shed 6 bases, with 15 bases lying between them. For the second PCR, which ran for roughly 6 to 12 cycles, a sample-barcoded 5' primer and a J-beta primer mix were used. TCRdb re-analysed the 5' RACE reads in MiXCR, keeping a single row per CDR3 protein. This table holds 920,000 or so distinct CDR3 sequences, under 45% found once. Each donor was a healthy Caucasian individual from Russia, aged roughly 6 to 100.

The receptor was derived from an older woman in good health. The genes are TRBV18 and TRBJ1-5, with D possibly matching TRBD1 (6 bases). The material sequenced was blood. CDR3 nucleotides: TGTGCCAGCTCACCCCAATCAGGGGCTGGTCAGCCCCAGCATTTT. This translates into CASSPQSGAGQPQHF.